This section outlines one TCR beta chain sequence together with its context. Its antigen is unknown. No much larger clone exists at a distance of one base, and base qualities are not known. At the junction V is shortened by 4 bases and J by 4 bases; bases outside the gene matches: 6. For CDR1 and CDR2, the germline V gene lists SGHRS and YFSETQ. Measured from the cysteine to the phenylalanine, the CDR3 is 15 residues long. The retained sequence is limited to the CDR3, 45 bases, with the frame set at the first base. Each collaborating institution followed its own protocols to collect whole blood in K2EDTA tubes. For TCRbeta analysis, collaborator samples were shipped as frozen whole blood, as isolated PBMCs, or as DNA extracted from either sample type. This sample was taken from a study of blood T cell repertoires in COVID-19 (dated by TCRdb to 2020 to 2021). Regarding the research as a whole: The collaborator samples originated in the United States, Italy and Spain and spanned the acute and convalescent phases of COVID-19. The samples were drawn from two sources: the first 160 participants of the ongoing ImmuneRACE study, and 1,200 or so subjects contributed by 6 global collaborators. A freely available public database, intended as a resource for researchers studying the immune response to SARS-CoV-2, is where the repertoires were released. Nearly every sample came with metadata listing a de-identified subject ID, COVID-19 status, age in years and sex. Subjects who had been exposed to COVID-19, were actively infected with it, or had recovered from it provided the deeply sampled blood TCRbeta repertoires that made up the dataset. The prospective study material was composed of cDNA or gDNA derived from T cells, B-cell-depleted T cells, or PBMCs. Where available, HLA class I and class II types were taken from metadata supplied by the sample provider and were not determined by assay-based typing.

What the authors observed across the whole study: The quantity of clinical and demographic metadata differed by source and by participant and was supplied without curation.

TCRbeta CDR3 regions were amplified from genomic DNA by means of the immunoSEQ Assay, a bias-controlled multiplex PCR. On the study's bioinformatics: Nucleated cell counts per sample were estimated from amplification of reference gene primers within the assay. Sequence reads were collapsed and filtered to measure the absolute abundance of every unique TCRbeta CDR3 rearrangement. For each sample, productive Simpson clonality was calculated as the square root of Simpson's diversity index over productive rearrangements. TCRdb provides this immuneACCESS table in a form limited to in-frame rearrangements. Some clones are lacking; in checked studies, under half of them reflect an unresolved V gene, and why the rest are absent is not known. V and J calls and clone size are as listed in that table; D and trimming were resolved from the DNA. The sample records approximately 100,000 clones, around 86% of which are singletons. About 9.4% of the sample is held by the ten biggest clonotypes.

The rearrangement combines TRBV5-1 with TRBJ1-2, with 11 central nucleotides matching TRBD1. This clonotype originated in a man aged 45-65 years with acute or convalescent COVID-19. The sequencing sample was made of peripheral blood. The encoded CDR3 is CASSQGQGGSYGYTF. The DNA reads as follows: TGCGCCAGCAGCCAGGGACAGGGGGGGAGCTATGGCTACACCTTC.